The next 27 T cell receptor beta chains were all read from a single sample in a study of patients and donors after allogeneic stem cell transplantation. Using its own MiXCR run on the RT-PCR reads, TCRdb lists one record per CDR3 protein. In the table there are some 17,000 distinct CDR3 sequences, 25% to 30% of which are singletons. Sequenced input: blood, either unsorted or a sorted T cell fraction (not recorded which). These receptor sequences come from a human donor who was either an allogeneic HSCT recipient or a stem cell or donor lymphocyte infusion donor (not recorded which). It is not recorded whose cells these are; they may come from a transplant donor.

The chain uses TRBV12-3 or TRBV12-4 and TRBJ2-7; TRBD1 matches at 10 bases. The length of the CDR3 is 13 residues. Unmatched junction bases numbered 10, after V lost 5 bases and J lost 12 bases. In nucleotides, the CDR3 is TGTGCCAGCAGTACCTCCGGGACAGGGGCAGGGTACTTC. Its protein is CASSTSGTGAGYF.

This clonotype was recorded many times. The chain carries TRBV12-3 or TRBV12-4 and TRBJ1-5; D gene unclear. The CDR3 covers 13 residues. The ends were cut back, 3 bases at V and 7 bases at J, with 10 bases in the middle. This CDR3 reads CASSFGPQQPQHF. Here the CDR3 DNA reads TGTGCCAGCAGTTTCGGCCCTCAACAGCCCCAGCATTTT.

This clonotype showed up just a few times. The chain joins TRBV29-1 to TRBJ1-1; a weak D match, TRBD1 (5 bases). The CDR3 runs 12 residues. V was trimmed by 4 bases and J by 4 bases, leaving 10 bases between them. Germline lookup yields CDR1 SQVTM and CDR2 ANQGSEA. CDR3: CSVGGVRTEAFF. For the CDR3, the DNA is TGCAGCGTTGGAGGGGTCCGCACTGAAGCTTTCTTT.

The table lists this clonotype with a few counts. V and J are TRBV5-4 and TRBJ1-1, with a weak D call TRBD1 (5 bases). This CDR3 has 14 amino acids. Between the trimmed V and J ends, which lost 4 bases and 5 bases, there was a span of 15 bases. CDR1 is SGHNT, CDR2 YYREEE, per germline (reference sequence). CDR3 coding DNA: TGTGCCAGCAGCCCGGTGGGGCGGGGTACTGAAGCTTTCTTT. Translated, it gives CASSPVGRGTEAFF.

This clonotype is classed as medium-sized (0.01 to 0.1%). The CDR3 reads CASSRGTDTEAFF. The CDR3 coding sequence is TGCGCCAGCAGCCGTGGGACAGACACTGAAGCTTTCTTT. The J gene is TRBJ1-1, the V gene TRBV10-1; TRBD1 matches at 7 bases. V was pared by 6 bases and J by 3 bases, with 4 bases of the junction left unmatched. Per the germline V gene, CDR1 is WNHNN and CDR2 is SYGVQD (reference sequence). CDR3 length equals 13 residues.

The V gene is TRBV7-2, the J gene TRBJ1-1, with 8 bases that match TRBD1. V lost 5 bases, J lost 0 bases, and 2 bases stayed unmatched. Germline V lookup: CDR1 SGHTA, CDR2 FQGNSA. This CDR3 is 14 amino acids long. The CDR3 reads CASSPDRVNTEAFF. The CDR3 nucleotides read TGTGCCAGCAGCCCGGACAGGGTGAACACTGAAGCTTTCTTT.

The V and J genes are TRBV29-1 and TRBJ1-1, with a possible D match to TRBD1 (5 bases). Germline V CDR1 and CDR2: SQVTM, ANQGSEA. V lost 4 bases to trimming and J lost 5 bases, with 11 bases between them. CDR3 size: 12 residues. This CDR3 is CSVVVGGTEAFF. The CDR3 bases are TGCAGCGTTGTGGTGGGGGGTACTGAAGCTTTCTTT.

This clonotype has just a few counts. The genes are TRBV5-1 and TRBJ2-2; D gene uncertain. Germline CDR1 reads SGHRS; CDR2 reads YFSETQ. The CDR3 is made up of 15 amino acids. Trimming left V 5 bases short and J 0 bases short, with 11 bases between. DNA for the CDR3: TGCGCCAGCAGAAAAGTCTCGACGAACACCGGGGAGCTGTTTTTT. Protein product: CASRKVSTNTGELFF.

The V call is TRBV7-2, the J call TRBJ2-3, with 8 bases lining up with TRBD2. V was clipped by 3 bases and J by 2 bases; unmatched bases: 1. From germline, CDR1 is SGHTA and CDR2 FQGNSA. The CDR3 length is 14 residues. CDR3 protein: CASSFSGNTDTQYF. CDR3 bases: TGTGCCAGCAGCTTTAGCGGGAACACAGATACGCAGTATTTT.

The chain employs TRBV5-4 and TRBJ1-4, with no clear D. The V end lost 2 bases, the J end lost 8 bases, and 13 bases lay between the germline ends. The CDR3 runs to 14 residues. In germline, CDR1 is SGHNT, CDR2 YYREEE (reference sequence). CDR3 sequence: CASSLPGEREKLFF. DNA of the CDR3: TGTGCCAGCAGCTTACCGGGAGAGAGGGAAAAACTGTTTTTT.

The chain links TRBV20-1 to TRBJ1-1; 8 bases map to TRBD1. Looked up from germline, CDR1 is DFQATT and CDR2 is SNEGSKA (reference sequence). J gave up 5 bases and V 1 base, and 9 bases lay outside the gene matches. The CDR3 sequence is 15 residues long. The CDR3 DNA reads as TGCAGTGCTAGAGCTGCGCAGGGGGCGGGGACTGAAGCTTTCTTT. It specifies CSARAAQGAGTEAFF.

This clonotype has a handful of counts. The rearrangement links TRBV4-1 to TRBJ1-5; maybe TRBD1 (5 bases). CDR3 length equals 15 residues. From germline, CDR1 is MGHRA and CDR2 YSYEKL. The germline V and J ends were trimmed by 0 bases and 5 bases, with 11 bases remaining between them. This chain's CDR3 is CASSQDPRGDQPQHF. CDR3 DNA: TGCGCCAGCAGCCAAGATCCCCGGGGCGATCAGCCCCAGCATTTT.

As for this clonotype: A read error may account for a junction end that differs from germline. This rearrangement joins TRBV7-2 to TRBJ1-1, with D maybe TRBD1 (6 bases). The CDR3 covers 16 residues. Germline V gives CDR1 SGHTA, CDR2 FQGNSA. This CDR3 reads CASSLRRFPGVTVAFF. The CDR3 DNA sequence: TGTGCCAGCAGCTTACGGCGGTTCCCAGGGGTCACTGTAGCTTTCTTT.

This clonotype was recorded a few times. The DNA for the CDR3 is TGTGCCAGCAGCTTGGTTCAAACCAGCAATACGCCCCAGCATTTT. This gives the protein CASSLVQTSNTPQHF. This chain uses TRBV5-5 with TRBJ1-5; no clear D. The V gene's germline CDR1 is SGHKS and CDR2 YYEKEE (reference sequence). Trimming stripped 0 bases from V and 9 bases from J, with 16 bases between. This CDR3 has 15 residues.

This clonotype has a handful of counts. This CDR3 reads CASSLQGLANEKLFF. The CDR3, as DNA: TGTGCCAGCAGTTTACAGGGGCTGGCTAATGAAAAACTGTTTTTT. The chain has TRBV12-3 or TRBV12-4 and TRBJ1-4; D may be TRBD1 (6 bases). Deletions cut 2 bases from V and 3 bases from J, with 10 bases between. The CDR3 consists of 15 residues.

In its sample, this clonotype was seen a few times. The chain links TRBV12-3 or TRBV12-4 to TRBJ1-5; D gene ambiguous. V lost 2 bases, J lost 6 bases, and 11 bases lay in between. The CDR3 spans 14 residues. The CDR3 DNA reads TGTGCCAGCAGTTTACTGGCCGGAGGTCAGCCCCAGCATTTT. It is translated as CASSLLAGGQPQHF.

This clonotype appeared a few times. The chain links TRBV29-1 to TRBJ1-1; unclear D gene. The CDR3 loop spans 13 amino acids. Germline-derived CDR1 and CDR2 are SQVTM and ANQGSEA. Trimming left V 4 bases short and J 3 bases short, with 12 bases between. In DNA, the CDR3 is TGCAGCGTTGGAAAACAGATGGACACTGAAGCTTTCTTT. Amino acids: CSVGKQMDTEAFF.

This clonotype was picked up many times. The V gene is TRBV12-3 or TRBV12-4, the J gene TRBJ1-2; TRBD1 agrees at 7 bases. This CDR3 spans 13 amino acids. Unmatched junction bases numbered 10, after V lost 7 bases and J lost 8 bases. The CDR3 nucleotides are TGTGCCAGCACCCCAGGGGGGCTGGGGGGCTACACCTTC. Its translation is CASTPGGLGGYTF.

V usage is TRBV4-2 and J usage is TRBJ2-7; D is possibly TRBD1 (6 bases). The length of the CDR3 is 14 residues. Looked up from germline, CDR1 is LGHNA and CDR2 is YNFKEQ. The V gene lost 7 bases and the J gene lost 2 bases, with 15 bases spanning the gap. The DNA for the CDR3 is TGTGCCAGCAAAGTCTCTAGGGGGACCTACGAGCAGTACTTC. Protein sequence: CASKVSRGTYEQYF.

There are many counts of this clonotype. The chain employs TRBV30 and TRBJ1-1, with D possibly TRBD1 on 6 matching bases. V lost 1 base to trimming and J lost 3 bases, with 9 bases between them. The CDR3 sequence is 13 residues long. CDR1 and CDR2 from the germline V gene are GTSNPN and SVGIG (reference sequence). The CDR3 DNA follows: TGTGCCTGGAGTGACGGGACATACACTGAAGCTTTCTTT. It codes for CAWSDGTYTEAFF. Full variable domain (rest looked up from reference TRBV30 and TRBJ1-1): SQTIHQWPATLVQPVGSPLSLECTVEGTSNPNLYWYRQAAGRGLQLLFYSVGIGQISSEVPQNLSASRPQDRQFILSSKKLLLSDSGFYLCAWSDGTYTEAFFGQGTRLTVV.

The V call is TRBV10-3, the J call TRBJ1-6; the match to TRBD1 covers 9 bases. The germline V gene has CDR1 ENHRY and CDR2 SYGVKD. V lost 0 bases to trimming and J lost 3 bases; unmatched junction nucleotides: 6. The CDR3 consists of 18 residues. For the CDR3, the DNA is TGTGCCATCAGTGAGTCGAAGGGGACAGGGATCTATAATTCACCCCTCCACTTT. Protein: CAISESKGTGIYNSPLHF.

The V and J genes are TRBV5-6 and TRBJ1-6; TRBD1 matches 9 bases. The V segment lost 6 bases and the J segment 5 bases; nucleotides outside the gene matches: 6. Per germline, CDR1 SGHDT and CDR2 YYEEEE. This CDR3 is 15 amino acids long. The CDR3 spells CASTWGTGHNSPLHF. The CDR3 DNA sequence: TGTGCCAGCACTTGGGGGACAGGGCATAATTCACCCCTCCACTTT.

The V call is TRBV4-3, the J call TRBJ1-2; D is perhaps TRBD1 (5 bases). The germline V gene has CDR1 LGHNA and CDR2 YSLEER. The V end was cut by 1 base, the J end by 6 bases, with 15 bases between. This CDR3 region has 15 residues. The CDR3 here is CASSQALGRAHGYTF. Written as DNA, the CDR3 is TGCGCCAGCAGCCAAGCTTTAGGCAGGGCGCATGGCTACACCTTC.

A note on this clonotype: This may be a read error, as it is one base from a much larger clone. CDR3 in amino acids: CSAPGPNDKLFF. As DNA, the CDR3 is TGCAGTGCTCCGGGCCCTAATGATAAACTGTTTTTT. The V gene is TRBV20-1, the J gene TRBJ1-4, with D uncertain. CDR3 size: 12 residues. Germline lookup yields CDR1 DFQATT and CDR2 SNEGSKA (reference sequence).

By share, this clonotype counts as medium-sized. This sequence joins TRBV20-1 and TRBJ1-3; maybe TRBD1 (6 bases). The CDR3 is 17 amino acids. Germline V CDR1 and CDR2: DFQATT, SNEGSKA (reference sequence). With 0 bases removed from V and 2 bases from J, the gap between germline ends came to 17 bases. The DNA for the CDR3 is TGCAGTGCTAGAGATCCGGCAGCCAGGGGAGCTGGAAACACCATATATTTT. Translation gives CSARDPAARGAGNTIYF.

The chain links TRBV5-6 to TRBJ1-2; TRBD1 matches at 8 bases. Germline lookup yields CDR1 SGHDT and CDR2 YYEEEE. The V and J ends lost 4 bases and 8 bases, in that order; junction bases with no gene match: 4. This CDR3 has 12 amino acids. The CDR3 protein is CASSPQGGGYTF. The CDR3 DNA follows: TGTGCCAGCAGCCCACAGGGGGGCGGCTACACCTTC.

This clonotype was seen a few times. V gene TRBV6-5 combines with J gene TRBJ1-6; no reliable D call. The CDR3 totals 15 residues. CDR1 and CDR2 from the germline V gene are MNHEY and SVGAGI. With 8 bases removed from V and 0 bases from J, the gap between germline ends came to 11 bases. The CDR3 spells CASAPWGSYNSPLHF. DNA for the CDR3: TGTGCCAGCGCCCCCTGGGGCTCCTATAATTCACCCCTCCACTTT.